Each of the 14 T cell receptor beta chains below was sequenced from the same sample in a study of CD8 T cells in ankylosing spondylitis. TCRdb processed the 5' RACE reads anew with MiXCR; each CDR3 protein has one entry. The sample records about 130,000 distinct CDR3 sequences, about 13% being singletons. What was sequenced was blood, either unsorted or a sorted T cell fraction (not recorded which). The receptors were gathered from a female donor with ankylosing spondylitis or in good health (not recorded which).

This clonotype was seen at least ten times. This chain links TRBV7-9 with TRBJ2-5, with D maybe TRBD2 (6 bases). This CDR3 has 15 amino acids. Germline lookup yields CDR1 SEHNR and CDR2 FQNEAQ (reference sequence). With 4 bases removed from V and 4 bases from J, the gap between germline ends came to 16 bases. The CDR3 bases are TGTGCCAGCAGCTCTAACCCCGGGAGTTCAGAGACCCAGTACTTC. Protein sequence: CASSSNPGSSETQYF.

This clonotype turned up a few times. The J gene is TRBJ1-2, the V gene TRBV12-3 or TRBV12-4, with D uncertain. Trimming took 5 bases from V and 4 from J, leaving 8 bases between them. CDR3 length equals 12 residues. The CDR3 DNA follows: TGTGCCAGCAGTCGAGACATCTATGGCTACACCTTC. Its protein product is CASSRDIYGYTF.

This clonotype was seen repeatedly, ten times or more. V usage is TRBV10-3 and J usage is TRBJ1-2; 10 positions match TRBD1. The germline CDR1 and CDR2 sequences are ENHRY and SYGVKD. J lost 5 bases, V lost 0 bases, and 6 bases had no gene match. This CDR3 is 16 amino acids long. CDR3 sequence: CAISESPGTGAYGYTF. The DNA for the CDR3 is TGTGCCATCAGTGAGTCCCCCGGGACAGGGGCGTATGGCTACACCTTC.

This clonotype was counted at least ten times. The chain combines TRBV5-4 with TRBJ2-3; the D call may be TRBD1 or TRBD2 (5 bases each). The CDR3 consists of 15 residues. V lost 0 bases to trimming and J lost 4 bases, with 12 bases between them. CDR1 is SGHNT and CDR2 is YYREEE in the germline V gene (reference sequence). The CDR3 DNA reads TGTGCCAGCAGCTTGGCCAGACGGGGCGCAGATACGCAGTATTTT. Encoded protein: CASSLARRGADTQYF. Full variable domain (outside the CDR3, taken from reference TRBV5-4 and TRBJ2-3): ETGVTQSPTHLIKTRGQQVTLRCSSQSGHNTVSWYQQALGQGPQFIFQYYREEENGRGNFPPRFSGLQFPNYSSELNVNALELDDSALYLCASSLARRGADTQYFGPGTRLTVL.

V gene TRBV7-2 combines with J gene TRBJ1-1; TRBD1 matches at 7 bases. V trimming: 1 base; J trimming: 5 bases; junction bases outside the gene matches: 7. The germline gives CDR1 SGHTA, CDR2 FQGNSA. This CDR3 comprises 15 residues. DNA for the CDR3: TGTGCCAGCAGCTTAGTGGAGGGGGCAGGGACTGAAGCTTTCTTT. This encodes CASSLVEGAGTEAFF.

J is TRBJ2-7 and V is TRBV12-3 or TRBV12-4; 8 bases are a match to TRBD1. This CDR3 has 15 amino acids. Trimming removed 5 bases from V and 1 base from J; junction bases left unmatched: 7. The CDR3 sequence is CASSLRGQGSYEQYF. CDR3 nucleotide sequence: TGTGCCAGCAGTCTAAGAGGACAGGGTTCCTACGAGCAGTACTTC.

The CDR3 DNA reads as TGTGCCAGCAGCCCAGGACTAGCGGGAGCCGAGCAGTACTTC. Translation gives CASSPGLAGAEQYF. This chain joins TRBV7-3 and TRBJ2-7, with 13 positions matching TRBD2. Germline V gene sequence: CDR1 SGHTA, CDR2 FQGTGA. Trimming took 5 bases from V and 6 from J; bases not matched to a gene: 4. The CDR3 loop spans 14 amino acids.

This clonotype came up a few times. The rearrangement joins TRBV5-1 to TRBJ2-3, with TRBD2 matching over 9 bases. V dropped 0 bases and J dropped 4; count of bases not matched to a gene: 3. CDR3 length equals 15 residues. Germline V gene data show CDR1 as SGHRS and CDR2 as YFSETQ. In DNA form, the CDR3 reads TGCGCCAGCAGCTTGGCTGCGGGAGGGGCAGATACGCAGTATTTT. Translation gives CASSLAAGGADTQYF.

Regarding this clonotype: The germline gene is not matched at one end of the junction; a read error may be the cause. The rearrangement links TRBV3-1 to TRBJ1-2, with D perhaps matching TRBD1 (5 bases). The CDR3 totals 14 residues. Germline V gene data show CDR1 as LGHDT and CDR2 as YNNKEL (reference sequence). The CDR3 nucleotides are TGTGCCAGCAGCCAAGTGGCAGGTGGAGGGACCCCCCGATTC. It encodes CASSQVAGGGTPRF.

There are many counts of this clonotype. V and J are TRBV24-1 and TRBJ2-2, with TRBD1 matching 11 bases. V lost 7 bases and J lost 6; bases outside the gene matches: 3. This CDR3 contains 14 residues. The V gene's germline CDR1 is KGHDR and CDR2 SFDVKD. CDR3 protein: CATRDRGHPGELFF. As DNA, the CDR3 is TGTGCCACCAGGGACAGGGGGCATCCCGGGGAGCTGTTTTTT.

The V gene is TRBV2, the J gene TRBJ2-1; unclear D gene. The CDR3 loop spans 16 amino acids. Trimming shortened V by 5 bases and J by 1 base, and 15 bases separated the two germline ends. Germline CDR1 is SNHLY and CDR2 is FYNNEI. The CDR3 DNA reads as TGTGCCAGCAGTCTCCAAGGGTTGAGATCCTACAATGAGCAGTTCTTC. Amino acids: CASSLQGLRSYNEQFF.

This clonotype has at least ten counts. One end of the junction does not line up with germline, which may come from a read error. The genes are TRBV29-1 and TRBJ1-5; D remains ambiguous. Looked up from germline, CDR1 is SQVTM and CDR2 is ANQGSEA. The length of the CDR3 is 11 residues. CDR3 sequence (DNA): TGTGTCGTCGGGGAGGGCCAGCCCCAGCATTTT. Residues: CVVGEGQPQHF.

This clonotype was counted ten times or more. This rearrangement joins TRBV12-3 or TRBV12-4 to TRBJ2-7, with 10 bases fitting TRBD2. V shed 9 bases, J shed 4 bases, and the junction held 15 bases outside the gene matches. This CDR3 is built from 16 residues. The CDR3 reads CASGTTGTSEIYEQYF. The DNA of the CDR3 is TGTGCCAGTGGAACAACCGGGACTAGCGAAATATACGAGCAGTACTTC.

This clonotype was seen repeatedly, ten times or more. This rearrangement joins TRBV29-1 to TRBJ2-3, with 9 nucleotides matching TRBD2. This CDR3 has 14 residues. Germline CDR1 reads SQVTM; CDR2 reads ANQGSEA. Unmatched junction bases numbered 5, after V lost 7 bases and J lost 0 bases. CDR3 nucleotide sequence: TGCAGCGCCGGACTAGCGAGGAGCACAGATACGCAGTATTTT. Protein sequence: CSAGLARSTDTQYF.